Each of the 13 T cell receptor beta chains below was sequenced from the same sample in a study of blood T cell repertoires in COVID-19. Profiled with immunoSEQ multiplex PCR; TCRdb holds only in-frame clones, not every one. Of tens of thousands of clones detected, roughly 80% appear once; the ten largest clones hold about 7.7%. The sample comprised peripheral blood. These receptors originate from a man in his sixties with active COVID-19.

A remark on this clone: One end of the junction is discordant with germline, which a read error may explain. In DNA, the CDR3 is TGTGCCAGCAGCCTGGCCGGACTACGCCTTTTC. Its translation is CASSLAGLRLF. The genes are TRBV3-1 (or the pseudogene TRBV3-2) and TRBJ2-7, with D possibly TRBD2 on 6 matching bases. Germline V gene sequence: CDR1 LGHDT, CDR2 YNNKEL (reference sequence). This CDR3 spans 11 amino acids.

The J gene is TRBJ2-7, the V gene TRBV5-8; 11 bases agree with TRBD2. The length of the CDR3 is 15 residues. Trimming at V came to 2 bases and at J to 1 base, leaving 2 bases not matched to a gene. CDR1 SGHTS and CDR2 YDEGEE come from the germline V gene. The DNA for the CDR3 is TGTGCCAGCAGCTTACTAGCGGGAGAATCCTACGAGCAGTACTTC. It specifies CASSLLAGESYEQYF.

This clone was counted only a few times. The genes are TRBV3-1 (or the pseudogene TRBV3-2) and TRBJ1-1; TRBD1 aligns across 8 bases. Germline-derived CDR1 and CDR2 are LGHDT and YNNKEL (reference sequence). V shed 2 bases and J 4 bases; nucleotides not matched to a gene: 3. This CDR3 is built from 14 residues. The CDR3 is CASSQQGAGTEAFF. The CDR3 nucleotides are TGTGCCAGCAGCCAACAGGGGGCAGGCACTGAAGCTTTCTTT.

The chain couples TRBV19 to TRBJ1-2; D not resolved. This CDR3 has 15 residues. Germline values: CDR1 LNHDA, CDR2 SQIVND (reference sequence). The V end was cut by 7 bases, the J end by 3 bases, with 18 bases between. The CDR3 protein is CASTPDWARDYGYTF. CDR3 DNA sequence: TGTGCCAGTACCCCGGACTGGGCTCGGGACTATGGCTACACCTTC.

The chain uses TRBV10-3 and TRBJ2-2; D gene ambiguous. Germline V gene sequence: CDR1 ENHRY, CDR2 SYGVKD. V lost 4 bases and J lost 3, with 15 bases in between. The CDR3 has 16 amino acids. The CDR3 loop reads CAISGSSSWDTGELFF. CDR3 DNA sequence: TGTGCCATCAGTGGGTCGTCTAGTTGGGACACCGGGGAGCTGTTTTTT.

V gene TRBV4-2 combines with J gene TRBJ2-1, with 8 bases aligning to TRBD2. The CDR3 consists of 17 residues. Per germline, CDR1 LGHNA and CDR2 YNFKEQ. Trimming took 4 bases from V and 9 from J; bases not matched to a gene: 17. CDR3 sequence: CASSPFLSSGGVGEQFF. The CDR3 nucleotides read TGTGCCAGCAGCCCGTTCCTTTCGAGCGGGGGTGTGGGTGAGCAGTTCTTC.

V is TRBV28 and J is TRBJ2-7; TRBD1 matches 10 bases. Unmatched junction bases numbered 11, after V lost 8 bases and J lost 4 bases. This CDR3 is built from 15 residues. The germline V gene has CDR1 MDHEN and CDR2 SYDVKM. The CDR3, as DNA: TGTGCCAGCGTTACTCCGGGACAGGGGAGGTACGAGCAGTACTTC. Its protein product is CASVTPGQGRYEQYF. The whole variable domain, remainder taken from reference TRBV28 and TRBJ2-7, is DVKVTQSSRYLVKRTGEKVFLECVQDMDHENMFWYRQDPGLGLRLIYFSYDVKMKEKGDIPEGYSVSREKKERFSLILESASTNQTSMYLCASVTPGQGRYEQYFGPGTRLTVT.

The V gene is TRBV3-1 (or the pseudogene TRBV3-2), the J gene TRBJ1-2; 8 bases are shared with TRBD1. This CDR3 region has 14 residues. CDR1 is LGHDT and CDR2 is YNNKEL in the germline V gene (reference sequence). Trimming at V came to 4 bases and at J to 3 bases, leaving 4 bases not matched to a gene. For the CDR3, the DNA is TGTGCCAGCAGCCCGACAGGGGTCGACTATGGCTACACCTTC. It encodes CASSPTGVDYGYTF.

This clone was recorded once. The rearrangement links TRBV2 to TRBJ2-1, with TRBD1 matching over 7 bases. This CDR3 contains 12 residues. Germline V lookup: CDR1 SNHLY, CDR2 FYNNEI. Unmatched junction bases numbered 10, after V lost 7 bases and J lost 13 bases. The CDR3, as DNA: TGTGCCAGCACCGGACAGGATTACTTCCAGTTCTTC. Its translation is CASTGQDYFQFF.

V is TRBV9 and J is TRBJ2-4; TRBD2 matches 8 bases. The germline V gene encodes CDR1 SGDLS and CDR2 YYNGEE. The CDR3 extends over 18 amino acids. Trimming cost V 0 bases and J 8 bases; bases outside gene matches: 16. CDR3 sequence reads: CASSVGASGLRKEDIQYF. The CDR3, as DNA: TGTGCCAGCAGCGTAGGCGCTAGCGGGCTACGAAAAGAGGACATTCAGTACTTC.

The V call is TRBV24-1, the J call TRBJ2-2, with a tentative D call TRBD1 (5 bases). This CDR3 is 13 amino acids long. Looked up from germline, CDR1 is KGHDR and CDR2 is SFDVKD. The ends were cut back, 4 bases at V and 5 bases at J, with 7 bases in the middle. The chain's CDR3 is CATSEDITGELFF. The CDR3 DNA reads TGTGCCACCAGTGAGGACATAACCGGGGAGCTGTTTTTT.

This chain joins TRBV7-2 and TRBJ2-3, with TRBD2 matching over 12 bases. This CDR3 contains 17 residues. Germline CDR1 and CDR2: SGHTA and FQGNSA. V trimming: 8 bases; J trimming: 3 bases; junction bases outside the gene matches: 12. In nucleotides, the CDR3 is TGTGCCAGCGTGAGGTCTAGCGGGAGGGCCTCGACAGATACGCAGTATTTT. Translated, it gives CASVRSSGRASTDTQYF. The full variable domain, its missing parts supplied by reference TRBV7-2 and TRBJ2-3, is GAGVSQSPSNKVTEKGKDVELRCDPISGHTALYWYRQSLGQGLEFLIYFQGNSAPDKSGLPSDRFSAERTGGSVSTLTIQRTQQEDSAVYLCASVRSSGRASTDTQYFGPGTRLTVL.

The chain is built from TRBV6-6 and TRBJ2-2; 9 bases line up with TRBD2. Germline V CDR1 and CDR2: MNHNY, SVGAGI (reference sequence). V dropped 4 bases and J dropped 5; count of bases not matched to a gene: 5. The CDR3 contains 15 residues. The CDR3: CASSSLAGITGELFF. The CDR3 DNA reads as TGTGCCAGCAGTTCTCTAGCGGGAATAACCGGGGAGCTGTTTTTT.